Following are 17 T cell receptor beta chains from one sample sequenced in a study of blood T cell repertoires in COVID-19. Using immunoSEQ multiplex PCR, the repertoire was profiled, and TCRdb retains in-frame clones only, with some absent. The repertoire has 350,000 to 400,000 clones, roughly 91% of them found once; the top ten carry 1.7%. The specimen was PBMCs or T cells enriched from blood (not recorded which). The receptors derive from a young woman who had recovered from COVID-19.

This chain links TRBV7-9 with TRBJ1-3; D unresolved. This CDR3 comprises 14 residues. V was clipped by 4 bases and J by 7 bases, with 14 bases between them. In germline, CDR1 is SEHNR, CDR2 FQNEAQ (reference sequence). As DNA, the CDR3 is TGTGCCAGCAGCTCACACCGGGGTTGGAACACCATATATTTT. It specifies CASSSHRGWNTIYF.

Here the CDR3 reads CASSLAGRTGGTRNIQYF. CDR3 sequence (DNA): TGTGCCAGCAGCTTAGCGGGGAGAACAGGGGGCACCAGGAACATTCAGTACTTC. The rearrangement joins TRBV7-2 to TRBJ2-4; 9 positions agree with TRBD1. In germline, CDR1 is SGHTA, CDR2 FQGNSA. The CDR3 contains 18 residues. Trimming cost V 0 bases and J 7 bases; bases outside gene matches: 13.

This clone has just one count. The chain is built from TRBV27 and TRBJ2-5, with TRBD1 identical over 10 bases. The CDR3 contains 16 residues. J lost 4 bases, V lost 5 bases, and 10 bases had no gene match. Germline loops: CDR1 MNHEY, CDR2 SMNVEV (reference sequence). For the CDR3, the DNA is TGTGCCAGCAGTCCTGCACCGGGACAGGGGTTAGAGACCCAGTACTTC. Translating it yields CASSPAPGQGLETQYF.

The V and J genes are TRBV6-2 or TRBV6-3 and TRBJ1-3, with D unresolved. Per the germline V gene, CDR1 is MNHEY and CDR2 is SVGEGT. V lost 2 bases, J lost 4 bases, and 9 bases lay in between. The CDR3 length is 14 residues. CDR3 protein: CASSYLARGNTIYF. The CDR3 DNA sequence: TGTGCCAGCAGTTACCTGGCCCGAGGAAACACCATATATTTT.

The V gene is TRBV6-1, the J gene TRBJ1-6; 7 positions match TRBD1. The germline V gene encodes CDR1 MNHNS and CDR2 SASEGT. This CDR3 contains 16 residues. Losses at the gene ends were 4 bases for V and 10 bases for J; bases not matched to a gene: 13. This chain's CDR3 is CASSAGQRRRRSPLHF. The CDR3 DNA sequence: TGTGCCAGCAGTGCGGGACAGCGGCGGAGGCGATCACCCCTCCACTTT.

V gene TRBV5-6 combines with J gene TRBJ1-2, with D uncertain. V lost 1 base to trimming and J lost 4 bases, with 8 bases between them. In germline, CDR1 is SGHDT, CDR2 YYEEEE. CDR3 length equals 13 residues. DNA for the CDR3: TGTGCCAGCAGCTTGTGGTCAGGCTATGGCTACACCTTC. Amino acid sequence: CASSLWSGYGYTF. The variable domain in full, with the rest retrieved from reference TRBV5-6 and TRBJ1-2, is DAGVTQSPTHLIKTRGQQVTLRCSPKSGHDTVSWYQQALGQGPQFIFQYYEEEERQRGNFPDRFSGHQFPNYSSELNVNALLLGDSALYLCASSLWSGYGYTFGSGTRLTVV.

This clone was observed a few times. The genes are TRBV28 and TRBJ1-1, with unresolved D. The germline V and J ends were trimmed by 7 bases and 1 base, with 10 bases remaining between them. The CDR3 runs to 13 residues. Germline V gene data show CDR1 as MDHEN and CDR2 as SYDVKM. CDR3 DNA: TGTGCCAGCACTGAGGGCGGGAACACTGAAGCTTTCTTT. Protein: CASTEGGNTEAFF.

The chain is built from TRBV29-1 and TRBJ1-2, with TRBD1 identical over 7 bases. Trimming took 2 bases from V and 8 from J; bases not matched to a gene: 8. The CDR3 is 13 residues long. The germline V gene has CDR1 SQVTM and CDR2 ANQGSEA. The chain's CDR3 is CSVEPDRKGGYTF. In DNA, the CDR3 is TGCAGCGTTGAACCGGACAGGAAGGGGGGCTACACCTTC. The full variable domain, in which reference TRBV29-1 and TRBJ1-2 provide the parts outside the CDR3, is SAVISQKPSRDICQRGTSLTIQCQVDSQVTMMFWYRQQPGQSLTLIATANQGSEATYESGFVIDKFPISRPNLTFSTLTVSNMSPEDSSIYLCSVEPDRKGGYTFGSGTRLTVV.

This clone was counted a single time. This chain connects TRBV10-2 to TRBJ1-2; weak D call: TRBD1 (6 bases). V was pared by 7 bases and J by 9 bases, with 15 bases between. The germline CDR1 and CDR2 sequences are WSHSY and SAAADI. This CDR3 is built from 12 residues. In DNA form, the CDR3 reads TGCGCCAGCAAGTCTCCGGGACAAAGCTACACCTTC. It translates to CASKSPGQSYTF.

This clone was detected only once. Other DNA sequences within the sample encode an identical CDR3. The rearrangement joins TRBV6-5 to TRBJ2-7; TRBD2 aligns across 9 bases. This CDR3 region has 16 residues. Germline-derived CDR1 and CDR2 are MNHEY and SVGAGI. J was trimmed by 0 bases and V by 3 bases; bases with no gene match: 6. CDR3 loop: CASSYSTSGSSYEQYF. The CDR3 DNA reads TGTGCCAGCAGTTATTCGACTAGCGGTAGCTCCTACGAGCAGTACTTC.

This CDR3 reads CASSRGLAGYEQYF. As DNA, the CDR3 is TGTGCCAGCAGTAGGGGACTAGCTGGGTACGAGCAGTACTTC. The chain couples TRBV6-2 or TRBV6-3 to TRBJ2-7; 9 bases line up with TRBD2. Trimming at V came to 5 bases and at J to 4 bases, leaving 6 bases not matched to a gene. This CDR3 spans 14 amino acids. The germline V gene encodes CDR1 MNHEY and CDR2 SVGEGT.

The chain recombines TRBV4-1 with TRBJ1-4, with D possibly being TRBD1 (6 bases). Germline V CDR1 and CDR2: MGHRA, YSYEKL. This CDR3 has 15 residues. V was clipped by 1 base and J by 7 bases, with 13 bases between them. CDR3 amino acids: CASSQGTGIVEKLFF. Here the CDR3 DNA reads TGCGCCAGCAGCCAAGGTACAGGGATAGTTGAAAAACTGTTTTTT.

The table lists this clone with a count of one. The V and J genes are TRBV5-6 and TRBJ1-5, with 9 bases lining up with TRBD1. The junction had 9 bases not matched to a gene; V was cut back by 4 bases and J by 7 bases. The CDR3 sequence is 15 residues long. CDR1 and CDR2 (germline): SGHDT, YYEEEE. The CDR3 protein is CASSRAGTGIQPQHF. The DNA of the CDR3 is TGTGCCAGCAGCCGCGCCGGGACAGGGATCCAGCCCCAGCATTTT.

This chain joins TRBV5-4 and TRBJ2-4; no definite D call. Per germline, CDR1 SGHNT and CDR2 YYREEE (reference sequence). The V gene lost 0 bases and the J gene lost 8 bases, with 12 bases spanning the gap. The CDR3 length is 14 residues. As DNA, the CDR3 is TGTGCCAGCAGCTTGGATTTTCGAACGGACATTCAGTACTTC. This translates into CASSLDFRTDIQYF.

The chain is built from TRBV6-6 and TRBJ1-2; TRBD1 matches at 8 bases. Unmatched junction bases numbered 4, after V lost 0 bases and J lost 7 bases. In germline, CDR1 is MNHNY, CDR2 SVGAGI (reference sequence). The CDR3 runs 14 residues. In DNA, the CDR3 is TGTGCCAGCAGTTACTCCGACAGGGGAGTTGGCTACACCTTC. This gives the protein CASSYSDRGVGYTF.

The chain recombines TRBV15 with TRBJ2-5, with a possible D match to TRBD1 (5 bases). Germline CDR1 is LNHNV and CDR2 is YYDKDF (reference sequence). This CDR3 comprises 17 residues. The V gene lost 0 bases and the J gene lost 1 base, with 15 bases spanning the gap. This chain's CDR3 is CATSRDLSADIQETQYF. CDR3 DNA: TGTGCCACCAGCAGAGATCTCTCCGCGGACATCCAAGAGACCCAGTACTTC.

This chain joins TRBV6-6 and TRBJ2-2; 13 bases line up with TRBD2. CDR3 length equals 16 residues. Germline V gives CDR1 MNHNY, CDR2 SVGAGI (reference sequence). V trimming: 6 bases; J trimming: 4 bases; junction bases outside the gene matches: 5. As DNA, the CDR3 is TGTGCCAGCAGCCGACTAGCGGGGGGTAGCACCGGGGAGCTGTTTTTT. Protein: CASSRLAGGSTGELFF.